This TCR beta chain was sequenced in a study of technical replicates of blood from a few donors. Sequenced by immunoSEQ multiplex PCR; TCRdb stores in-frame clones only, minus some. This sample has more than 90,000 clones, with approximately 95% found just once. V was shortened by 1 base and J by 5 bases, with 11 bases between the two germline ends. The CDR3 runs 14 residues. Germline lookup yields CDR1 SGHDT and CDR2 YYEEEE. The genes are TRBV5-6 and TRBJ2-3; no clear D. The sample was T cells isolated from PBMCs. This receptor was taken from a human donor in good health. The CDR3 coding sequence is TGTGCCAGCAGCTTGCCCTATGGTGTAGATACGCAGTATTTT. Protein product: CASSLPYGVDTQYF. The whole variable domain, remainder taken from reference TRBV5-6 and TRBJ2-3, is DAGVTQSPTHLIKTRGQQVTLRCSPKSGHDTVSWYQQALGQGPQFIFQYYEEEERQRGNFPDRFSGHQFPNYSSELNVNALLLGDSALYLCASSLPYGVDTQYFGPGTRLTVL.